What follows are 2 T cell receptor beta chains derived from one specimen sequenced in a study of OX40 agonist ivuxolimab in advanced cancers. Libraries were prepared by immunoSEQ multiplex PCR; TCRdb keeps only in-frame clonotypes and omits some of them. The sample has tens of thousands of clones; over 80% are singletons. Sequences were derived from CD4+ or CD8+ T cells sorted from blood, sampled in a trial of the OX40 agonist ivuxolimab. Source of these receptors: an adult with an advanced solid tumor such as melanoma, head and neck, liver or kidney cancer.

This clone was detected only a few times. The genes are TRBV14 and TRBJ1-2, with D perhaps matching TRBD1 (5 bases). The germline V gene has CDR1 SGHDN and CDR2 FVKESK. V dropped 4 bases and J dropped 7 bases, with 7 bases sitting between them. CDR3 length equals 11 residues. The DNA of the CDR3 is TGTGCCAGCAGCCCGGGACTTGGCTACACCTTC. It is translated as CASSPGLGYTF.

The J gene is TRBJ2-2, the V gene TRBV4-3; 9 nucleotides agree with TRBD1. The CDR3 sequence is 16 residues long. CDR1 LGHNA and CDR2 YSLEER come from the germline V gene. V was clipped by 6 bases and J by 8 bases; unmatched bases: 13. CDR3 in amino acids: CASSPPGQGSGGELFF. CDR3 nucleotides: TGCGCCAGCAGTCCTCCGGGACAGGGTTCAGGGGGGGAGCTGTTTTTT.